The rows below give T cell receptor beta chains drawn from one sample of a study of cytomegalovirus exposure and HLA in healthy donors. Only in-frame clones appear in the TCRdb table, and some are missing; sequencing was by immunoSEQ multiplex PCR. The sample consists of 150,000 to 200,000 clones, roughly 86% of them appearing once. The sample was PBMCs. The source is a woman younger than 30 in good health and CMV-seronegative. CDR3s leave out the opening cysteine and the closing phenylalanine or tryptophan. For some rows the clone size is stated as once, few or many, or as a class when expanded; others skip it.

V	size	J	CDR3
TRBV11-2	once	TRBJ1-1	ASNLGTGMNTEAF
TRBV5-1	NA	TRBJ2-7	ASSLNLVARVLYEQY
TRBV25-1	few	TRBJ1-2	ASSGLDRDYGYT
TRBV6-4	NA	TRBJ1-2	ASSDRGRGNYGYT
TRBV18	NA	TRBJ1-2	ASSPAGEGYGYT
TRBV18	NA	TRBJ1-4	ASSPGTGVINEKLF
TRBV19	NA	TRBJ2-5	ASNRGGVQETQY
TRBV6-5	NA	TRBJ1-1	ATKGAGQPNTEAF
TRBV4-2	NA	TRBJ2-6	ASSQVQGSGANVLT
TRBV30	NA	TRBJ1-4	AGGQGMSNEKLF
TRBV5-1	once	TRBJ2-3	ASSRGTGGTDTQY
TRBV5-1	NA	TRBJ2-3	ASSLNPGSDTQY
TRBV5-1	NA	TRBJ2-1	ASSLAGQGTFSEQF
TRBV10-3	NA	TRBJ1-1	AISDPRGNTEAF
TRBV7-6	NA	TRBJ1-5	ASSPNLSGQGNQPQH
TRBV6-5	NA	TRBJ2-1	ASSLGELQYNEQF
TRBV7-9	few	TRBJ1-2	ASSPRGAITSGGYT
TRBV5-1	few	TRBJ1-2	ASSPGTISPGYT
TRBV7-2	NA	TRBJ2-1	ASSLTGTRLDEQF
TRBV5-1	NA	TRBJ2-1	ASSLSTSVEINEQF
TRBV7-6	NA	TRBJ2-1	ASKLAGGPGSYNEQF
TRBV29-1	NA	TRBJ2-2	SASDRDTGELF
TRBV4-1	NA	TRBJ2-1	ASSQARGGIPYNEQF
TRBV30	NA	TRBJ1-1	AWGTRINTEAF
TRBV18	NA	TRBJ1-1	ASSPPGALTNTEAF
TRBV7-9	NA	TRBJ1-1	ASSSLDRVRTEAF
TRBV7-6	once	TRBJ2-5	ASSLSAVETQY
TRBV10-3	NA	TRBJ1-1	AISPQGMNTEAF
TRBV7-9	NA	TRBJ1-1	ASSLKSTGPGSEAF
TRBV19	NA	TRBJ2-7	AGTSGEPYEQY
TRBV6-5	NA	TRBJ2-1	ASSRLAGAGEQF
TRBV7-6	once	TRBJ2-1	ASSLDDLLMF
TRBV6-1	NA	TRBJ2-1	ASSSGTSGSNEQF
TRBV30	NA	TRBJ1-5	AWSPGRTNQPQH
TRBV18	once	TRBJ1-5	ASSPPGGNQPQH
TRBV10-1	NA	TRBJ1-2	ASRPSERNGYT
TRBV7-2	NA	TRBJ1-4	ASSLSGHSNEKLF
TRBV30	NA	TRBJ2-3	AWSRTSGRPDTQY
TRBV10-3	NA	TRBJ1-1	AIGGQGLHTEAF
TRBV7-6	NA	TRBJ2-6	ASRSGQGGPGANVLT
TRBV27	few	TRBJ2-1	ASSFLGEGHNEQF
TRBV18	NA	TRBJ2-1	ASSSAGTGTYNEQF
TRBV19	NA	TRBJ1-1	ASTLQGGRNTEAF
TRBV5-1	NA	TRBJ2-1	ASSLAVVPSRLGDEQF
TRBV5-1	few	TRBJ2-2	ASSPGTGRNTGELF
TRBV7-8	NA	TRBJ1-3	ASSLSNRGTVGNTIY
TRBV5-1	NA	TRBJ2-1	ASSQGTGRFDYNEQF
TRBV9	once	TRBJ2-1	ASSVELAGAYNEQF
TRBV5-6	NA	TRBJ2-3	ASSLWSQRVAQY
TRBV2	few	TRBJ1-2	ASSESGTNYGYT
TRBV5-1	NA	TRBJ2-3	ASSLADSGTDTQY
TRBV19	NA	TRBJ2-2	ASSISVREPYTGELF
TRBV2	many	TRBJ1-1	ATGQGEISEAF
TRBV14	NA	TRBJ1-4	ASSPLRQDYKLF
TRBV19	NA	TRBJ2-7	ASSITGQNYEQY